This TCR beta chain was found in a study of T cell responses to AZD1222 COVID-19 vaccine (dated by TCRdb to the early 2020s). About the study as a whole: A total of 233 trial participants underwent TCR sequencing, of whom nearly 210 had received two doses of AZD1222 and approximately 26 had received two doses of the MenACWY control vaccine. Trial participants were enrolled into age subgroups of 18-55, 56-69 and 70-plus years, which contained 148, 28 and 57 TCR-sequenced participants, respectively.

Counted from cysteine to phenylalanine, this CDR3 has 15 amino acids. The retained sequence is limited to the CDR3, 45 bases, with the frame set at the first base. According to the germline V gene, CDR1 reads MNHNS and CDR2 reads SASEGT. After removal of 2 bases from V and 6 bases from J, the junction retains 1 base not matched to a gene. The CDR3 regions of human TCRbeta chains were analyzed by immunosequencing. The authors processed their data as follows. TCRs in the repertoires were compared against a reference library of SARS-CoV-2-specific TCRs that had been generated with the MIRA antigen-specificity platform. Breadth was defined as the fraction of unique TCRs that were SARS-CoV-2-associated, and depth was defined as the fraction of total T cells that were SARS-CoV-2-associated. Using the MIRA data, each spike-specific TCR was mapped to the spike region that the TCR reacts to and placed in a CD4 or CD8 class. Log10-transformed breadth and depth values were compared by one-way ANOVA with Sidak's multiple comparisons tests. TCRdb mirrors the immuneACCESS table, restricted to in-frame sequences. Some clones are absent from its copies; in checked studies, under half trace to an unresolved V gene, and the reason for the others is unknown. V, J and clone size are those of that table, while D and trimming were read from the DNA. This sample gives under 150,000 clones in total; 70% to 90% of them show up just once. The top ten clonotypes cover roughly 3.9% of the sample.

This clone was counted between two and nine times. This receptor's antigen is unknown. Base qualities are missing; no much larger clone stands one base away. This specimen's time point label, per the study, means: baseline before first vaccination. The sample's treatment or condition label, decoded: meningococcal conjugate vaccine given as trial control. Samples from vaccinated people were obtained from the UK trials COV001 and COV002, which included a single-blind randomized controlled phase 2/3 trial of AZD1222 (ChAdOx1 nCoV-19) in healthy adults. For TCRbeta chain sequencing, PBMC samples were collected from trial participants at day 0 and at day 28 after the second dose. Broad study findings and their caveats: Only five or six AZD1222 recipients were SARS-CoV-2 seropositive at baseline, limiting conclusions about previously exposed vaccinees. Participants were mostly white British and included more females than males, and it was suggested by the authors that clonal diversity may have been underestimated. The 56-69-year group was small, and its depth increase did not reach significance, likely because of low power. Spike-specific TCR breadth and depth rose significantly after two AZD1222 doses compared with day 0 and with MenACWY recipients. Epitopes outside the regions mutated in the B.1.351 and B.1.1.7 variants were reportedly recognized by nearly half of the unique spike-specific TCRs. Because no day 14 peak-response samples were available, the repertoires could be characterized only after the peak T cell response. CD4 TCRs associated with the vaccine covered the entire spike protein, and the dominant responses were in regions 160-218 and 743-854.

This TCR came from an adult in good health. The sequence joins TRBV6-1 to TRBJ2-2, and TRBD2 aligns with 12 junction nucleotides. This sample comprised peripheral blood, obtained on day 0 of MenACWY control vaccination. CDR3 sequence: CASSELAGGPGELFF. The DNA reads TGTGCCAGCAGTGAACTAGCGGGGGGGCCCGGGGAGCTGTTTTTT.